The next 7 T cell receptor beta chains were all read from a single sample in a study of OX40 agonist ivuxolimab in advanced cancers. Measured with immunoSEQ multiplex PCR; TCRdb has only the in-frame clones, and not every one. This table has over 100,000 clones, 90% appearing once. The sample in question was CD4+ or CD8+ T cells sorted from blood, obtained in a trial of the OX40 agonist ivuxolimab. The receptors shown here come from an adult with an advanced solid tumor such as melanoma, head and neck, liver or kidney cancer.

The rearrangement links TRBV9 to TRBJ2-1; no firm D call. The ends were cut back, 0 bases at V and 1 base at J, with 8 bases in the middle. Germline V CDR1 and CDR2: SGDLS, YYNGEE. This CDR3 is 15 amino acids long. CDR3 protein: CASSVEPSSYNEQFF. The CDR3 bases are TGTGCCAGCAGCGTAGAGCCTAGTTCCTACAATGAGCAGTTCTTC. Looking up the rest from reference TRBV9 and TRBJ2-1 gives the full variable domain: DSGVTQTPKHLITATGQRVTLRCSPRSGDLSVYWYQQSLDQGLQFLIQYYNGEERAKGNILERFSAQQFPDLHSELNLSSLELGDSALYFCASSVEPSSYNEQFFGPGTRLTVL.

The chain carries TRBV5-4 and TRBJ2-1, with D possibly being TRBD1 (6 bases). Germline CDR1 SGHNT, CDR2 YYREEE (reference sequence). Deletions cut 6 bases from V and 9 bases from J, with 10 bases between. The CDR3 spans 11 residues. The CDR3 sequence: CASIQGFEQFF. CDR3 in DNA: TGTGCCAGCATCCAGGGGTTTGAGCAGTTCTTC.

This CDR3 reads CASSLGQGESEQYF. Written as DNA, the CDR3 is TGTGCCAGCAGCTTGGGGCAGGGGGAGAGCGAGCAGTACTTC. V gene TRBV5-5 combines with J gene TRBJ2-7; 7 bases are a match to TRBD1. Per the germline V gene, CDR1 is SGHKS and CDR2 is YYEKEE (reference sequence). The CDR3 is made up of 14 amino acids. V was clipped by 0 bases and J by 6 bases; unmatched bases: 6.

This clone has a handful of counts. The V gene is TRBV18, the J gene TRBJ1-5; D perhaps matches TRBD1 (5 bases). CDR3 size: 15 residues. The V gene lost 2 bases and the J gene lost 5 bases, with 13 bases spanning the gap. The germline CDR1 and CDR2 sequences are KGHSH and LQKENI. CDR3 DNA sequence: TGTGCCAGCTCACCAGCGCCGGGAGGGGATCAGCCCCAGCATTTT. Its translation is CASSPAPGGDQPQHF.

The J gene is TRBJ2-7, the V gene TRBV19; the match to TRBD2 covers 8 bases. The CDR3 runs 15 residues. Trimming removed 7 bases from V and 2 bases from J; junction bases left unmatched: 10. Germline V gives CDR1 LNHDA, CDR2 SQIVND (reference sequence). CDR3 coding DNA: TGTGCCAGTAATACTGGGCGGGAGGCCCCCTACGAGCAGTACTTC. This codes for CASNTGREAPYEQYF.

The rearrangement links TRBV29-1 to TRBJ2-2; 12 bases align to TRBD2. This CDR3 comprises 13 residues. V gave up 3 bases and J gave up 8 bases; unmatched junction bases: 1. Germline lookup yields CDR1 SQVTM and CDR2 ANQGSEA. The CDR3 nucleotides read TGCAGCGTTGAGACTAGCGGGAGAGGGGAGCTGTTTTTT. Amino acid sequence: CSVETSGRGELFF.

This sequence joins TRBV6-1 and TRBJ2-3, with D unclear. The CDR3 length is 11 residues. Trimming took off 7 bases at V and 1 base at J, with 3 bases between the two ends. CDR1 and CDR2 (germline): MNHNS, SASEGT. The CDR3 nucleotides read TGTGCCAGCACCCGCACAGATACGCAGTATTTT. Translation: CASTRTDTQYF.